This T cell receptor beta chain was found in a study of Graves' ophthalmopathy and Graves' hyperthyroidism. Trimming removed 3 bases from V and 0 bases from J, with 12 bases in between. The germline gives CDR1 LGHDT, CDR2 YNNKEL (reference sequence). The CDR3 runs 15 residues. The hyperthyroidism patients had a new diagnosis of under 2 months' duration and were aged 18 to 65. Diagnoses were established from clinical symptoms, serum thyroxine, TRAb, thyroid ultrasound and orbital computed tomography. Overall study results and limits: Separation of ophthalmopathy from stable hyperthyroidism was achieved by a 13-signature model, at about 90% sensitivity and just over 80% specificity. Among expanded thyroid clonotypes above 0.001 frequency, most also occurred in blood.

Amplification of the TCR beta CDR3 regions used RNA transcripts (as template). In the first round, RT-PCR was carried out with HTBI primers, and a multiplex PCR formed the second round. Each CDR3 protein is one row after TCRdb ran MiXCR on the multiplex PCR reads. Among around 1.1 million distinct CDR3 sequences listed, 36% were seen once. To note about this clonotype: Its antigen remains unknown.

The V call is TRBV3-1, the J call TRBJ2-7, with unresolved D. The TCR sequence derives from an adult man with Graves' hyperthyroidism. Sequencing used peripheral blood or thyroid tissue (not recorded which). Written as DNA, the CDR3 is TGTGCCAGCAGCCACCTGGACGGACCCTCCTACGAGCAGTACTTC. Its protein is CASSHLDGPSYEQYF.